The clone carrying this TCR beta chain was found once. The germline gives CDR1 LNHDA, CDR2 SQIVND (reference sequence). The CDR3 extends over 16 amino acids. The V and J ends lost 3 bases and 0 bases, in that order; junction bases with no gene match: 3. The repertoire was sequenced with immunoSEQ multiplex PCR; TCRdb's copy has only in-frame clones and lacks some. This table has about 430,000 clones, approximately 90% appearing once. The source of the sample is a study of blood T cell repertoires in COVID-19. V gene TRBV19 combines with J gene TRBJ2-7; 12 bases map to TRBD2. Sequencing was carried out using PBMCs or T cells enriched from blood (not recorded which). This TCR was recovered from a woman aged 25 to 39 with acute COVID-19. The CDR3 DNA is TGTGCCAGTAGTATGACTAGCGGGGGAAGCTCCTACGAGCAGTACTTC. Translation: CASSMTSGGSSYEQYF. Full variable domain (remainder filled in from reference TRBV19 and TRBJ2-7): DGGITQSPKYLFRKEGQNVTLSCEQNLNHDAMYWYRQDPGQGLRLIYYSQIVNDFQKGDIAEGYSVSREKKESFPLTVTSAQKNPTAFYLCASSMTSGGSSYEQYFGPGTRLTVT.